This T cell receptor beta chain was profiled in a study of cytomegalovirus exposure and HLA in healthy donors. The donors were members of the roughly 120-subject validation cohort (separate from the approximately 670-subject first cohort). Clones were sequenced by immunoSEQ multiplex PCR, and TCRdb holds only the in-frame ones, with some missing. Found here are roughly 56,000 clones, 91% of them singletons; the top ten hold approximately 2%. V dropped 3 bases and J dropped 3 bases, with 12 bases sitting between them. From germline, CDR1 is LGHNA and CDR2 YNFKEQ. The CDR3 runs 15 residues. About this clone itself: The antigen is undetermined.

Findings and limits, study-wide: Three chains tied to CMV proved CMV antigen-specific in vitro. The study put some 150 TCR beta chains on its list as cytomegalovirus-associated. Most TCR sequences were seen very rarely across donors, but some public TCRs occurred in many.

What was sequenced was PBMCs. The chain recombines TRBV4-2 with TRBJ2-1; maybe TRBD2 (5 bases). The receptor comes from a woman aged 30 to 39 in good health and CMV-seronegative. CDR3 in DNA: TGTGCCAGCAGCCACTCCCGGGATTTCTACAATGAGCAGTTCTTC. It yields the protein CASSHSRDFYNEQFF.